Shown below are 16 T cell receptor beta chains from a single sample sequenced in a study of OX40 agonist ivuxolimab in advanced cancers. Sequenced by immunoSEQ multiplex PCR; TCRdb stores in-frame clones only, minus some. The sample contains 70,000 to 95,000 clones, roughly 88% of which appear only once. The starting material was CD4+ or CD8+ T cells sorted from blood, obtained in a trial of the OX40 agonist ivuxolimab. The receptors stem from an adult with an advanced solid tumor such as melanoma, head and neck, liver or kidney cancer.

The chain combines TRBV30 with TRBJ2-7; TRBD1 matches 8 bases. V was clipped by 3 bases and J by 3 bases; unmatched bases: 7. Looked up from germline, CDR1 is GTSNPN and CDR2 is SVGIG (reference sequence). The CDR3 has 14 amino acids. CDR3 sequence (DNA): TGTGCCTGGAGCTCCGGACAGGGCCTCTACGAGCAGTACTTC. It codes for CAWSSGQGLYEQYF.

The chain joins TRBV7-8 to TRBJ2-7, with TRBD2 as a possible D gene (6 bases). This CDR3 region has 14 residues. Trimming cost V 2 bases and J 0 bases, with 8 bases left between them. The germline V gene encodes CDR1 SGHVS and CDR2 FQNEAQ. The chain's CDR3 is CASSLRGDSYEQYF. The DNA for the CDR3 is TGTGCCAGCAGCTTACGCGGGGACTCCTACGAGCAGTACTTC. The full variable domain, rest sourced from reference TRBV7-8 and TRBJ2-7, is GAGVSQSPRYKVAKRGQDVALRCDPISGHVSLFWYQQALGQGPEFLTYFQNEAQLDKSGLPSDRFFAERPEGSVSTLKIQRTQQEDSAVYLCASSLRGDSYEQYFGPGTRLTVT.

This clone was picked up one time. J is TRBJ2-5 and V is TRBV25-1, with 14 bases fitting TRBD2. From germline, CDR1 is MGHDK and CDR2 SYGVNS. This CDR3 is built from 17 residues. V dropped 5 bases and J dropped 5; count of bases not matched to a gene: 10. Written as DNA, the CDR3 is TGTGCCAGCAGTATACCGGGACTAGCGGGAGCGGGTGAGACCCAGTACTTC. Its protein product is CASSIPGLAGAGETQYF.

The chain couples TRBV6-6 to TRBJ1-5, with D uncertain. Per the germline V gene, CDR1 is MNHNY and CDR2 is SVGAGI (reference sequence). Trimming removed 5 bases from V and 0 bases from J, with 8 bases in between. The CDR3 extends over 14 amino acids. The CDR3 nucleotides are TGTGCCAGCAGTCCCACAGTTAGCAATCAGCCCCAGCATTTT. This encodes CASSPTVSNQPQHF.

This rearrangement joins TRBV6-1 to TRBJ2-5, with D perhaps TRBD1 or TRBD2 (5 bases each). Per the germline V gene, CDR1 is MNHNS and CDR2 is SASEGT. The CDR3 runs 15 residues. Trimming left V 5 bases short and J 0 bases short, with 13 bases between. The CDR3 bases are TGTGCCAGCAGTAACAGCTGGGGGTACCAAGAGACCCAGTACTTC. This sequence encodes CASSNSWGYQETQYF.

V gene TRBV6-1 combines with J gene TRBJ1-5, with D perhaps matching TRBD1 (6 bases). Germline CDR1 reads MNHNS; CDR2 reads SASEGT. The CDR3 consists of 14 residues. V shed 4 bases and J shed 3 bases, with 10 bases lying between them. This CDR3 reads CASSATGNNQPQHF. DNA for the CDR3: TGTGCCAGCAGTGCCACAGGGAACAATCAGCCCCAGCATTTT.

The genes are TRBV11-2 and TRBJ2-2; D is unclear. The V gene's germline CDR1 is SGHAT and CDR2 FQNNGV. Trimming cost V 2 bases and J 4 bases, with 8 bases left between them. CDR3 length: 14 amino acids. CDR3 sequence (DNA): TGTGCCAGCAGCTTAAATGTCGGCACCGGGGAGCTGTTTTTT. Protein: CASSLNVGTGELFF.

The chain joins TRBV7-2 to TRBJ2-3; 9 bases match TRBD2. There are 11 residues in the CDR3. The V gene end was trimmed by 4 bases and the J gene end by 12 bases; junction bases not matched to a gene: 2. CDR1 and CDR2 from the germline V gene are SGHTA and FQGNSA. The DNA for the CDR3 is TGTGCCAGCAGCTCGCTAGCGGGACAGTATTTT. It codes for CASSSLAGQYF.

This clone appeared a single time. This chain links TRBV6-1 with TRBJ2-5, with 9 positions matching TRBD1. The CDR3 contains 15 residues. Germline V gene lookup returns CDR1 MNHNS and CDR2 SASEGT. The V and J ends lost 7 bases and 5 bases, in that order; junction bases with no gene match: 11. The CDR3 reads CASTRPTGGKETQYF. As DNA, the CDR3 is TGTGCCAGCACCCGCCCTACAGGGGGCAAGGAGACCCAGTACTTC.

V is TRBV7-9 and J is TRBJ1-2; 7 bases are shared with TRBD1. Trimming took 5 bases from V and 8 from J; bases not matched to a gene: 8. The CDR3 contains 13 residues. The germline V gene encodes CDR1 SEHNR and CDR2 FQNEAQ (reference sequence). The CDR3 spells CASSPTGAWGYTF. DNA of the CDR3: TGTGCCAGCAGCCCTACAGGGGCCTGGGGCTACACCTTC. The full variable domain, completed using reference TRBV7-9 and TRBJ1-2, is DTGVSQNPRHKITKRGQNVTFRCDPISEHNRLYWYRQTLGQGPEFLTYFQNEAQLEKSRLLSDRFSAERPKGSFSTLEIQRTEQGDSAMYLCASSPTGAWGYTFGSGTRLTVV.

The chain combines TRBV27 with TRBJ2-7, with D perhaps TRBD1 (6 bases). CDR3 size: 16 residues. The V and J ends lost 2 bases and 2 bases respectively, with 16 bases between them. Germline CDR1 MNHEY, CDR2 SMNVEV (reference sequence). This CDR3 is CASSLQSTGHPYEQYF. The CDR3 coding sequence is TGTGCCAGCAGTTTACAATCTACGGGACACCCCTACGAGCAGTACTTC.

This clone was found once. V is TRBV6-1 and J is TRBJ1-2, with 9 bases aligning to TRBD1. Trimming at V came to 6 bases and at J to 1 base, leaving 6 bases not matched to a gene. The CDR3 runs to 15 residues. From germline, CDR1 is MNHNS and CDR2 SASEGT. Here the CDR3 reads CASSLGTGSNYGYTF. As DNA, the CDR3 is TGTGCCAGCAGCCTCGGGACAGGGAGTAACTATGGCTACACCTTC.

This rearrangement joins TRBV5-4 to TRBJ1-6; 7 bases match TRBD1. This CDR3 region has 14 residues. Germline CDR1 and CDR2: SGHNT and YYREEE (reference sequence). Losses at the gene ends were 4 bases for V and 7 bases for J; bases not matched to a gene: 5. The CDR3 loop reads CASSQGQINSPLHF. The CDR3 DNA is TGTGCCAGCAGCCAGGGACAGATAAATTCACCCCTCCACTTT.

This clone has just one count. The chain couples TRBV19 to TRBJ2-1; D remains ambiguous. Germline CDR1 is LNHDA and CDR2 is SQIVND (reference sequence). This CDR3 has 15 residues. V was trimmed by 5 bases and J by 0 bases, leaving 11 bases between them. CDR3 amino acids: CASSSKWSSYNEQFF. Written as DNA, the CDR3 is TGTGCCAGTAGTTCGAAATGGAGCTCCTACAATGAGCAGTTCTTC.

The chain joins TRBV11-2 to TRBJ2-5, with 12 bases lining up with TRBD2. CDR3 size: 16 residues. The germline gives CDR1 SGHAT, CDR2 FQNNGV. The V and J ends lost 2 bases and 5 bases, in that order; junction bases with no gene match: 6. The CDR3 coding sequence is TGTGCCAGCAGCTTATCTAGCGGGAGGGCCTCGGAGACCCAGTACTTC. It translates to CASSLSSGRASETQYF.

This chain connects TRBV6-5 to TRBJ2-5; D unresolved. Between the trimmed V and J ends, which lost 2 bases and 4 bases, there was a span of 14 bases. From germline, CDR1 is MNHEY and CDR2 SVGAGI. The CDR3 totals 15 residues. CDR3 nucleotide sequence: TGTGCCAGCAGTTACGACCCCCGGGCCGGAGAGACCCAGTACTTC. The encoded protein is CASSYDPRAGETQYF.